These 30 T cell receptor beta chains came from one sample sequenced in a study of vaccination and CD4 T cells after COVID-19. Their cognate antigens are unknown. Treatment reported: roughly 11-day PBMC culture with coronavirus spike peptide pools or control peptides (ViraFEST assay). Researchers used the Oncomine TCR Beta short-read assay to sequence DNA from cultured CD4+ T cells. Using its own MiXCR run on the PCR reads, TCRdb lists one record per CDR3 protein. The repertoire holds approximately 12,000 distinct CDR3 sequences, under 55% seen once, with 20% to 25% in the top ten. This specimen was CD4+ T cells from blood, cultured in vitro, taken before SARS-CoV-2 vaccination. The receptors shown here come from a human donor who had recovered from COVID-19.

This clonotype was detected a few times. This chain links TRBV20-1 with TRBJ1-2; 7 bases line up with TRBD1. The CDR3 totals 16 residues. With V trimmed by 1 base and J by 8 bases, 16 bases remained unmatched. Germline V gene sequence: CDR1 DFQATT, CDR2 SNEGSKA (reference sequence). For the CDR3, the DNA is TGCAGTGCTAGAGGATCTACAGGGGCCGCCTGGGGCGGCTACACCTTC. Translated: CSARGSTGAAWGGYTF.

This chain connects TRBV27 to TRBJ2-3, with no clear D. Trimming took off 2 bases at V and 0 bases at J, with 6 bases between the two ends. Looked up from germline, CDR1 is MNHEY and CDR2 is SMNVEV (reference sequence). The CDR3 loop spans 14 amino acids. The CDR3 nucleotides read TGTGCCAGCAGTTTACAGCTCAGCACAGATACGCAGTATTTT. This sequence encodes CASSLQLSTDTQYF.

The chain joins TRBV10-3 to TRBJ2-5, with 10 bases lining up with TRBD1. In germline, CDR1 is ENHRY, CDR2 SYGVKD. The CDR3 is 15 residues long. After removal of 3 bases from V and 4 bases from J, the junction contained 5 bases not matched to a gene. The DNA for the CDR3 is TGTGCCATCAGTGATGTCGACAGGGGGCGAGAGACCCAGTACTTC. Protein: CAISDVDRGRETQYF.

Details on this clonotype: Compared with germline, one end of the junction differs, possibly owing to a read error. The genes are TRBV6-2 or TRBV6-3 and TRBJ2-7; 7 bases fit TRBD1. The germline CDR1 and CDR2 sequences are MNHEY and SVGEGT. The CDR3 is made up of 14 amino acids. CDR3 amino acids: CASSLFTGEYEQYF. In DNA form, the CDR3 reads TGTGCCAGTAGTTTGTTTACAGGGGAATACGAGCAGTACTTC.

This chain uses TRBV27 with TRBJ1-2; possible D gene TRBD1, 5 bases. The germline V and J ends were trimmed by 5 bases and 1 base, with 14 bases remaining between them. Germline CDR1 and CDR2: MNHEY and SMNVEV (reference sequence). The CDR3 is 15 residues long. The CDR3 sequence is CASSPGTGYNYGYTF. In DNA form, the CDR3 reads TGTGCCAGCAGTCCCGGGACCGGTTATAACTATGGCTACACCTTC.

J is TRBJ1-3 and V is TRBV6-1; D gene uncertain. The CDR3 extends over 13 amino acids. The V end lost 5 bases, the J end lost 3 bases, and 8 bases lay between the germline ends. Germline assignment: CDR1 MNHNS and CDR2 SASEGT. The CDR3 sequence: CASSPRFGNTIYF. CDR3 in DNA: TGTGCCAGCAGTCCCCGGTTTGGAAACACCATATATTTT.

This chain connects TRBV5-4 to TRBJ2-7; 16 nucleotides line up with TRBD2. The J segment lost 4 bases and the V segment lost 4 bases, leaving 2 bases of the junction unmatched. Germline-derived CDR1 and CDR2 are SGHNT and YYREEE (reference sequence). The CDR3 extends over 15 amino acids. CDR3 sequence (DNA): TGTGCCAGCAGCACGGGACTAGCGGGAGGGTACGAGCAGTACTTC. Amino acids: CASSTGLAGGYEQYF.

V usage is TRBV27 and J usage is TRBJ2-3, with TRBD2 matching 9 bases. V was pared by 7 bases and J by 5 bases, with 10 bases of the junction left unmatched. CDR3 length: 15 residues. CDR1 MNHEY and CDR2 SMNVEV come from the germline V gene (reference sequence). DNA for the CDR3: TGTGCCAGCAAAACCCGGCGGGAGGGAGTAGATACGCAGTATTTT. Translated, it gives CASKTRREGVDTQYF.

The rearrangement links TRBV5-5 to TRBJ2-2, with TRBD1 matching over 10 bases. This CDR3 region has 16 residues. J lost 4 bases, V lost 4 bases, and 7 bases had no gene match. Germline V gene lookup returns CDR1 SGHKS and CDR2 YYEKEE (reference sequence). The chain's CDR3 is CASSLTGGAGTGELFF. DNA of the CDR3: TGTGCCAGCAGCCTGACAGGGGGCGCGGGCACCGGGGAGCTGTTTTTT.

The chain couples TRBV7-6 to TRBJ1-1, with no clear D. This CDR3 spans 14 amino acids. The germline V and J ends were trimmed by 1 base and 5 bases, with 11 bases remaining between them. Per the germline V gene, CDR1 is SGHVS and CDR2 is FNYEAQ. In DNA form, the CDR3 reads TGTGCCAGCAGCTTAGTTTTGGGAGGGACTGAAGCTTTCTTT. Translation: CASSLVLGGTEAFF.

The chain carries TRBV19 and TRBJ1-5, with 7 positions matching TRBD1. The CDR3 is made up of 15 amino acids. V lost 7 bases, J lost 5 bases, and 11 bases stayed unmatched. Germline V gene sequence: CDR1 LNHDA, CDR2 SQIVND (reference sequence). The CDR3 reads CASTADRAFYQPQHF. CDR3 coding DNA: TGTGCCAGTACCGCAGACAGGGCGTTTTATCAGCCCCAGCATTTT.

The chain links TRBV28 to TRBJ1-2, with D possibly being TRBD1 (6 bases). Per germline, CDR1 MDHEN and CDR2 SYDVKM. CDR3 size: 16 residues. V was trimmed by 6 bases and J by 8 bases, leaving 25 bases between them. This CDR3 is CASSTGGSKRWAGYTF. CDR3 coding DNA: TGTGCCAGCAGCACGGGGGGCAGCAAGCGATGGGCGGGCTACACCTTC.

A few counts support this clonotype. The V call is TRBV27, the J call TRBJ1-2; no definite D call. Trimming stripped 6 bases from V and 2 bases from J, with 13 bases between. Germline CDR1 reads MNHEY; CDR2 reads SMNVEV (reference sequence). The CDR3 has 14 residues. The DNA for the CDR3 is TGTGCCAGCAGATCCGGGCCACTCAACTATGGCTACACCTTC. It translates to CASRSGPLNYGYTF.

CDR3 DNA: TGTGCCAGCAGCTCCCCAGGGGATACGCAGTATTTT. Translating gives CASSSPGDTQYF. This chain joins TRBV5-4 and TRBJ2-3, with a possible D match to TRBD1 (5 bases). The V end lost 3 bases, the J end lost 6 bases, and 8 bases lay between the germline ends. This CDR3 has 12 residues. The germline V gene has CDR1 SGHNT and CDR2 YYREEE (reference sequence). Full variable domain (outside the CDR3, taken from reference TRBV5-4 and TRBJ2-3): ETGVTQSPTHLIKTRGQQVTLRCSSQSGHNTVSWYQQALGQGPQFIFQYYREEENGRGNFPPRFSGLQFPNYSSELNVNALELDDSALYLCASSSPGDTQYFGPGTRLTVL.

V usage is TRBV6-1 and J usage is TRBJ2-7; TRBD1 matches at 9 bases. V lost 5 bases and J lost 3; bases outside the gene matches: 14. This CDR3 region has 17 residues. CDR1 MNHNS and CDR2 SASEGT come from the germline V gene. DNA for the CDR3: TGTGCCAGCAGTCCAACTCGGACAGGGGCTGTGGTCTACGAGCAGTACTTC. As protein: CASSPTRTGAVVYEQYF.

Only a few counts were recorded for this clonotype. The V gene is TRBV19, the J gene TRBJ1-6; a possible D gene is TRBD1 (5 bases). This CDR3 comprises 14 residues. V dropped 3 bases and J dropped 8 bases, with 11 bases sitting between them. The V gene's germline CDR1 is LNHDA and CDR2 SQIVND (reference sequence). The CDR3 bases are TGTGCCAGTAGTATTAGGGGAAGGGATTCACCCCTCCACTTT. This translates into CASSIRGRDSPLHF.

V usage is TRBV28 and J usage is TRBJ1-5, with D tentatively TRBD1 (5 bases). CDR1 and CDR2 from the germline V gene are MDHEN and SYDVKM. Trimming removed 6 bases from V and 2 bases from J, with 17 bases in between. The length of the CDR3 is 16 residues. This CDR3 is CASSSLQGMGNQPQHF. The CDR3 DNA is TGTGCCAGCAGCTCACTTCAGGGTATGGGCAATCAGCCCCAGCATTTT.

V and J are TRBV28 and TRBJ1-5, with 11 positions matching TRBD1. Germline values: CDR1 MDHEN, CDR2 SYDVKM. V was clipped by 3 bases and J by 5 bases; unmatched bases: 0. This CDR3 region has 14 residues. The CDR3 bases are TGTGCCAGCAGTTTGGACAGGGGGCATCAGCCCCAGCATTTT. Residues: CASSLDRGHQPQHF.

V usage is TRBV20-1 and J usage is TRBJ1-2, with TRBD1 identical over 11 bases. The V gene's germline CDR1 is DFQATT and CDR2 SNEGSKA (reference sequence). V shed 0 bases, J shed 8 bases, and the junction held 5 bases outside the gene matches. CDR3 length equals 14 residues. The CDR3 here is CSAREWTGGGGYTF. The CDR3 DNA reads as TGCAGTGCTAGAGAATGGACAGGGGGCGGAGGCTACACCTTC.

CDR3 sequence reads: CASSLVWQGSNQPQHF. The DNA of the CDR3 is TGTGCCAGCAGTTTGGTCTGGCAGGGAAGCAATCAGCCCCAGCATTTT. This chain uses TRBV28 with TRBJ1-5; weak D call: TRBD1 (5 bases). The CDR3 is made up of 16 amino acids. Trimming stripped 3 bases from V and 1 base from J, with 13 bases between. Per germline, CDR1 MDHEN and CDR2 SYDVKM.

V usage is TRBV20-1 and J usage is TRBJ2-3; no clear D gene. The CDR3 contains 11 residues. CDR1 DFQATT and CDR2 SNEGSKA come from the germline V gene (reference sequence). Trimming took off 6 bases at V and 7 bases at J, with 11 bases between the two ends. CDR3 amino acids: CSARDKNTQYF. The CDR3 DNA reads as TGCAGTGCACGTGACAAGAATACGCAGTATTTT.

The chain recombines TRBV27 with TRBJ2-7; D unresolved. Per germline, CDR1 MNHEY and CDR2 SMNVEV (reference sequence). The V and J ends lost 4 bases and 3 bases respectively, with 13 bases between them. The CDR3 runs to 14 residues. The CDR3 DNA follows: TGTGCCAGCAGTTCGTGGACGGAAGACTACGAGCAGTACTTC. Protein product: CASSSWTEDYEQYF.

J is TRBJ1-2 and V is TRBV30; TRBD1 is a possible D gene (6 bases). CDR1 is GTSNPN, CDR2 SVGIG, per germline (reference sequence). This CDR3 comprises 13 residues. The V end lost 7 bases, the J end lost 6 bases, and 18 bases lay between the germline ends. This CDR3 reads CASLGDIGDGYTF. The CDR3 DNA reads TGTGCCTCACTAGGGGACATCGGAGATGGCTACACCTTC.

This clonotype turned up a few times. The V and J genes are TRBV7-2 and TRBJ1-1, with 9 bases fitting TRBD1. CDR3 length equals 15 residues. Looked up from germline, CDR1 is SGHTA and CDR2 is FQGNSA. V dropped 5 bases and J dropped 4; count of bases not matched to a gene: 8. The chain's CDR3 is CASSTQGQGGTEAFF. CDR3 DNA: TGTGCCAGCAGCACGCAGGGACAGGGAGGCACTGAAGCTTTCTTT.

This clonotype was counted only a few times. The chain has TRBV7-2 and TRBJ2-1, with 7 bases identical to TRBD2. Germline loops: CDR1 SGHTA, CDR2 FQGNSA. The CDR3 covers 13 residues. The trim removed 4 bases at V and 6 bases at J, leaving 3 bases unmatched. CDR3 nucleotide sequence: TGTGCCAGCAGCTCGACTAGCACCAATGAGCAGTTCTTC. Protein: CASSSTSTNEQFF. Supplemented by reference TRBV7-2 and TRBJ2-1, the full variable domain reads GAGVSQSPSNKVTEKGKDVELRCDPISGHTALYWYRQSLGQGLEFLIYFQGNSAPDKSGLPSDRFSAERTGGSVSTLTIQRTQQEDSAVYLCASSSTSTNEQFFGPGTRLTVL.

The rearrangement joins TRBV5-4 to TRBJ1-1, with D tentatively TRBD1 (6 bases). In germline, CDR1 is SGHNT, CDR2 YYREEE (reference sequence). V was clipped by 2 bases and J by 1 base, with 9 bases between them. This CDR3 comprises 14 residues. CDR3 loop: CASSFPDRNTEAFF. The CDR3 nucleotides read TGTGCCAGCAGCTTCCCGGACAGGAACACTGAAGCTTTCTTT. The whole variable domain, remainder taken from reference TRBV5-4 and TRBJ1-1, is ETGVTQSPTHLIKTRGQQVTLRCSSQSGHNTVSWYQQALGQGPQFIFQYYREEENGRGNFPPRFSGLQFPNYSSELNVNALELDDSALYLCASSFPDRNTEAFFGQGTRLTVV.

The V call is TRBV6-2 or TRBV6-3, the J call TRBJ2-3, with no clear D. Germline-derived CDR1 and CDR2 are MNHEY and SVGEGT. Trimming shortened V by 5 bases and J by 6 bases, and 6 bases separated the two germline ends. The CDR3 contains 11 residues. CDR3 amino acids: CASSPADTQYF. The CDR3 nucleotides read TGTGCCAGCAGTCCTGCTGATACGCAGTATTTT.

The chain links TRBV6-1 to TRBJ1-2, with TRBD1 matching over 7 bases. Germline CDR1 is MNHNS and CDR2 is SASEGT. The junction had 1 base not matched to a gene; V was cut back by 0 bases and J by 0 bases. The CDR3 totals 15 residues. This CDR3 is CASSEAGTANYGYTF. The CDR3 nucleotides are TGTGCCAGCAGTGAAGCGGGGACAGCTAACTATGGCTACACCTTC.

This chain connects TRBV6-5 to TRBJ1-5; possible D gene TRBD1, 6 bases. The CDR3 is 15 residues long. Germline V gene data show CDR1 as MNHEY and CDR2 as SVGAGI. V was shortened by 4 bases and J by 2 bases, with 12 bases between the two germline ends. The CDR3 sequence is CASSSQGRGNQPQHF. The CDR3 DNA reads as TGTGCCAGCAGTTCCCAGGGGCGCGGCAATCAGCCCCAGCATTTT.

The genes are TRBV7-2 and TRBJ2-1; TRBD1 might be the D (5 bases). The length of the CDR3 is 15 residues. V dropped 4 bases and J dropped 6 bases, with 16 bases sitting between them. Germline CDR1 is SGHTA and CDR2 is FQGNSA. CDR3 region: CASSSLRTHANEQFF. For the CDR3, the DNA is TGTGCCAGCAGCTCCTTACGGACACATGCCAATGAGCAGTTCTTC.